This is a list of T cell receptor beta chains from one sample in a study of blood T cell repertoires in COVID-19. Measured with immunoSEQ multiplex PCR; TCRdb has only the in-frame clones, and not every one. This sample has approximately 45,000 clones, with over 70% found just once. Sequencing used peripheral blood. These receptors were obtained from a human donor in a cohort sampled during active COVID-19. The CDR3 runs from the conserved cysteine through the conserved F or W. The D gene is left open where the match is weak. Clone size is not always given. Where it is, it says once, few, many or a class for expanded clones.

CDR3: CASSASRVRSTEAFF
DNA: TGTGCCAGCTCAGCATCCAGGGTACGGAGCACTGAAGCTTTCTTT
V: TRBV18
J: TRBJ1-1
size: -
D: -

CDR3: CASSRSGLPYEQYF
DNA: TGTGCCAGCAGTCGCAGTGGTTTGCCCTACGAGCAGTACTTC
V: TRBV7-2
J: TRBJ2-7
size: -
D: -

CDR3: CASRNDRVRTWGTEAFF
DNA: TGTGCCAGTAGAAACGACAGGGTCCGGACCTGGGGCACTGAAGCTTTCTTT
V: TRBV19
J: TRBJ1-1
size: -
D: TRBD1

CDR3: CASSLAGFGLADTYEQYF
DNA: TGTGCCAGCAGCTTAGCGGGCTTCGGACTAGCGGATACCTACGAGCAGTACTTC
V: TRBV7-9
J: TRBJ2-7
size: -
D: TRBD2

CDR3: CASSTDFSGRSTYEQYF
DNA: TGTGCCAGTAGTACGGACTTTAGCGGGAGGAGCACCTACGAGCAGTACTTC
V: TRBV19
J: TRBJ2-7
size: -
D: TRBD2

CDR3: CASSLMGARETQYF
DNA: TGTGCCAGCAGTTTAATGGGGGCGCGGGAGACCCAGTACTTC
V: TRBV27
J: TRBJ2-5
size: -
D: -

CDR3: CASSMRSYSYNEQFF
DNA: TGTGCCAGTAGTATGCGTAGTTACTCCTACAATGAGCAGTTCTTC
V: TRBV19
J: TRBJ2-1
size: -
D: -

CDR3: CASSEGAHGNQPQHF
DNA: TGCGCCAGCAGTGAAGGGGCGCACGGCAATCAGCCCCAGCATTTT
V: TRBV10-1
J: TRBJ1-5
size: few
D: -

CDR3: CASSLMSGEQFF
DNA: TGTGCCAGCAGTTTAATGTCGGGTGAGCAGTTCTTC
V: TRBV27
J: TRBJ2-1
size: -
D: -

CDR3: CASNGGTRGGELFF
DNA: TGTGCCAGCAACGGCGGGACTAGGGGCGGGGAGCTGTTTTTT
V: TRBV9
J: TRBJ2-2
size: -
D: TRBD2

CDR3: CASRYTGNNQPQHF
DNA: TGTGCCAGCAGATACACAGGGAACAATCAGCCCCAGCATTTT
V: TRBV2
J: TRBJ1-5
size: -
D: -

CDR3: CASSQEYRGGEQYF
DNA: TGTGCCAGCAGCCAAGAGTATAGGGGGGGCGAGCAGTACTTC
V: TRBV3-1/TRBV3-2
J: TRBJ2-7
size: few
D: -

CDR3: CASSLGPGDRGAQHF
DNA: TGTGCCAGCAGCTTGGGGCCCGGGGACCGGGGGGCCCAGCATTTT
V: TRBV7-2
J: TRBJ1-5
size: -
D: -

CDR3: CASSPPRGTSGANVLTF
DNA: TGTGCCAGCTCACCACCAAGGGGGACCTCTGGGGCCAACGTCCTGACTTTC
V: TRBV18
J: TRBJ2-6
size: -
D: -

CDR3: CASSLAGAYEQYF
DNA: TGTGCCAGCAGCTTAGCAGGGGCCTACGAGCAGTACTTC
V: TRBV7-8
J: TRBJ2-7
size: -
D: -

CDR3: CASSSTGVAGANVLTF
DNA: TGTGCCAGCAGCTCAACAGGAGTCGCTGGGGCCAACGTCCTGACTTTC
V: TRBV7-8
J: TRBJ2-6
size: -
D: -

CDR3: CASSGGTGSIVEQFF
DNA: TGTGCCAGCAGCGGGGGGACAGGGTCAATCGTTGAGCAGTTCTTC
V: TRBV7-3
J: TRBJ2-1
size: once
D: TRBD1

CDR3: CAISEKGVVNTGELFF
DNA: TGTGCCATCAGTGAGAAAGGGGTGGTGAACACCGGGGAGCTGTTTTTT
V: TRBV10-3
J: TRBJ2-2
size: -
D: -

CDR3: CASSYSLAAREETQYF
DNA: TGTGCCAGCAGTTACTCTCTAGCGGCCCGGGAAGAGACCCAGTACTTC
V: TRBV6-5
J: TRBJ2-5
size: -
D: TRBD2

CDR3: CASSLAYYGYTF
DNA: TGTGCCAGCAGCTTGGCCTACTATGGCTACACCTTC
V: TRBV5-4
J: TRBJ1-2
size: -
D: -

CDR3: CASSPRGLMGQPQHF
DNA: TGTGCCAGCAGTCCCAGGGGGCTGATGGGTCAGCCCCAGCATTTT
V: TRBV28
J: TRBJ1-5
size: -
D: TRBD1

CDR3: CASSPRYNEQFF
DNA: TGTGCCAGCAGCCCCCGCTACAATGAGCAGTTCTTC
V: TRBV6-5
J: TRBJ2-1
size: -
D: -

CDR3: CASSWDISNQPQHF
DNA: TGTGCCAGCAGTTGGGACATAAGCAATCAGCCCCAGCATTTT
V: TRBV28
J: TRBJ1-5
size: -
D: -

CDR3: CASSLKPRTGHNEQFF
DNA: TGTGCCAGCAGCTTAAAGCCGAGGACAGGGCACAATGAGCAGTTCTTC
V: TRBV7-3
J: TRBJ2-1
size: -
D: TRBD1

CDR3: CASSVQVFRPLHF
DNA: TGTGCCAGCAGTGTCCAGGTGTTCAGGCCCCTCCACTTT
V: TRBV2
J: TRBJ1-6
size: -
D: -

CDR3: CATSDRDSLRTDTQYF
DNA: TGTGCCACCAGTGATAGGGACAGCCTCAGGACAGATACGCAGTATTTT
V: TRBV24-1
J: TRBJ2-3
size: -
D: TRBD1

CDR3: CASSQAGQLNSPLHF
DNA: TGTGCCAGCAGCCAAGCGGGACAGTTGAATTCACCCCTCCACTTT
V: TRBV3-1/TRBV3-2
J: TRBJ1-6
size: -
D: TRBD1

CDR3: CSAVVREQYF
DNA: TGCAGCGCTGTCGTCCGCGAGCAGTACTTC
V: TRBV29-1
J: TRBJ2-7
size: -
D: -

CDR3: CASTGTGGYEQYF
DNA: TGTGCCAGCACCGGGACAGGGGGCTACGAGCAGTACTTC
V: TRBV2
J: TRBJ2-7
size: -
D: TRBD1

CDR3: CASSKTTGAGNTIYF
DNA: TGTGCCAGTAGTAAGACAACAGGGGCTGGAAACACCATATATTTT
V: TRBV19
J: TRBJ1-3
size: -
D: TRBD1

CDR3: CASSLGSDLGSYEQYF
DNA: TGTGCCAGCAGCTTAGGATCGGACTTAGGCTCCTACGAGCAGTACTTC
V: TRBV11-1
J: TRBJ2-7
size: -
D: -

CDR3: CASSQDRDTEAFF
DNA: TGTGCCAGCAGCCAAGACAGGGACACTGAAGCTTTCTTT
V: TRBV4-2
J: TRBJ1-1
size: -
D: -

CDR3: CSSKRGQGSTDTQYF
DNA: TGCAGCTCAAAAAGGGGACAGGGGTCGACAGATACGCAGTATTTT
V: TRBV29-1
J: TRBJ2-3
size: -
D: TRBD1

CDR3: CASSQDPRGGRNTEAFF
DNA: TGCGCCAGCAGCCAAGATCCCAGGGGTGGTAGGAACACTGAAGCTTTCTTT
V: TRBV4-3
J: TRBJ1-1
size: -
D: -

CDR3: CASSHRGFRLAATDTQYF
DNA: TGCGCCAGCAGCCACCGAGGATTTCGGCTAGCGGCCACAGATACGCAGTATTTT
V: TRBV4-1
J: TRBJ2-3
size: -
D: TRBD2

CDR3: CASSSTGTRNTGELFF
DNA: TGTGCCAGCAGCTCAACCGGGACTAGAAACACCGGGGAGCTGTTTTTT
V: TRBV7-3
J: TRBJ2-2
size: -
D: TRBD2

CDR3: CASRASGDYEQYF
DNA: TGTGCCAGTAGGGCTAGCGGAGACTACGAGCAGTACTTC
V: TRBV19
J: TRBJ2-7
size: -
D: TRBD2

CDR3: CASSPGLAGPNTGELFF
DNA: TGTGCCAGCAGCCCGGGACTAGCGGGACCGAACACCGGGGAGCTGTTTTTT
V: TRBV7-9
J: TRBJ2-2
size: -
D: TRBD2

CDR3: CASSHGQGDTEAFF
DNA: TGCGCCAGCAGTCACGGACAGGGGGACACTGAAGCTTTCTTT
V: TRBV5-1
J: TRBJ1-1
size: -
D: TRBD1

CDR3: CARKLSETSDTDTQYF
DNA: TGCGCCAGAAAACTTTCGGAGACTAGCGACACAGATACGCAGTATTTT
V: TRBV23-1
J: TRBJ2-3
size: -
D: TRBD2

CDR3: CASSLTGDEQFF
DNA: TGTGCCAGCAGCTTAACGGGGGATGAGCAGTTCTTC
V: TRBV7-8
J: TRBJ2-1
size: -
D: -

CDR3: CASDGGGAGTIYF
DNA: TGTGCCAGCGACGGCGGCGGGGCCGGCACCATATATTTT
V: TRBV7-9
J: TRBJ1-3
size: few
D: -

CDR3: CAISEPLGQRNYGYTF
DNA: TGTGCCATCAGTGAGCCATTGGGACAGAGAAACTATGGCTACACCTTC
V: TRBV10-3
J: TRBJ1-2
size: -
D: TRBD1

CDR3: CASRQTGGNEQFF
DNA: TGTGCCAGCAGGCAGACAGGGGGCAATGAGCAGTTCTTC
V: TRBV5-8
J: TRBJ2-1
size: -
D: TRBD1

CDR3: CASSIRGPYNEQFF
DNA: TGTGCCAGCAGCATCAGGGGGCCCTACAATGAGCAGTTCTTC
V: TRBV11-3
J: TRBJ2-1
size: -
D: TRBD1

CDR3: CASSQVVRDRSSDTQYF
DNA: TGCGCCAGCAGCCAAGTCGTCCGGGACAGGAGTTCGGATACGCAGTATTTT
V: TRBV4-1
J: TRBJ2-3
size: -
D: TRBD1

CDR3: CASSLVLAGGQETQYF
DNA: TGCGCCAGCAGCTTGGTCTTAGCGGGAGGCCAAGAGACCCAGTACTTC
V: TRBV5-1
J: TRBJ2-5
size: -
D: TRBD2

CDR3: CASSQDYRVTEAFF
DNA: TGCGCCAGCAGCCAAGATTACAGGGTGACTGAAGCTTTCTTT
V: TRBV4-3
J: TRBJ1-1
size: -
D: -

CDR3: CASSRDSGPGELFF
DNA: TGTGCCAGCAGCCGGGACAGCGGGCCCGGGGAGCTGTTTTTT
V: TRBV7-7
J: TRBJ2-2
size: -
D: -

CDR3: CASSLLTGTGELFF
DNA: TGCGCCAGCAGCCTCCTGACGGGCACCGGGGAGCTGTTTTTT
V: TRBV5-1
J: TRBJ2-2
size: once
D: -

CDR3: CASSRAASGSYEQYF
DNA: TGTGCCAGCAGCCGGGCGGCTAGCGGGAGCTACGAGCAGTACTTC
V: TRBV6-2/TRBV6-3
J: TRBJ2-7
size: -
D: TRBD2

CDR3: CAAGVQETQYF
DNA: TGCGCCGCGGGAGTGCAAGAGACCCAGTACTTC
V: TRBV10-2
J: TRBJ2-5
size: -
D: TRBD2

CDR3: CATGGLAKNIQYF
DNA: TGTGCCACCGGGGGACTAGCTAAAAACATTCAGTACTTC
V: TRBV15
J: TRBJ2-4
size: -
D: TRBD2

CDR3: CASSEAAVYSDEQYF
DNA: TGTGCCAGCAGTGAAGCGGCCGTTTATAGCGACGAGCAGTACTTC
V: TRBV2
J: TRBJ2-7
size: -
D: -

CDR3: CASSPWTGVSYEQYF
DNA: TGTGCCAGTAGTCCTTGGACAGGGGTCTCCTACGAGCAGTACTTC
V: TRBV19
J: TRBJ2-7
size: -
D: TRBD1

CDR3: CASSIQTGLDEQFF
DNA: TGTGCCAGTAGTATCCAGACAGGGCTCGATGAGCAGTTCTTC
V: TRBV19
J: TRBJ2-1
size: few
D: TRBD1